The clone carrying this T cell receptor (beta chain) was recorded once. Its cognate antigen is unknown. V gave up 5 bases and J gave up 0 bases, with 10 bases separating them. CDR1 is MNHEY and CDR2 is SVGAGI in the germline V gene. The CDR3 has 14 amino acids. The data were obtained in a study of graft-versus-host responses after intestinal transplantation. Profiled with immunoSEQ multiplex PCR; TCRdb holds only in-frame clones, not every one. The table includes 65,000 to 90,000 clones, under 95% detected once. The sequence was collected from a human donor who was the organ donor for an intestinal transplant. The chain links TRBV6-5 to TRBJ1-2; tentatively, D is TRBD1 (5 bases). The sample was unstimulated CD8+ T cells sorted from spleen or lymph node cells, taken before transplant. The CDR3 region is CASSAGPTNYGYTF. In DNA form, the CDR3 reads TGTGCCAGCAGTGCGGGACCTACTAACTATGGCTACACCTTC.